These T cell receptor beta chains were read from a single sample in a study of prognosis after radiotherapy for stage I lung cancer. TCRdb re-called the multiplex PCR reads through MiXCR, storing one row per CDR3 protein. Found here are roughly 30,000 distinct CDR3 sequences, roughly 40% of them singletons; the top ten hold 25% to 35%. Sequences were derived from PBMCs, sampled before or after stereotactic body radiation therapy (not recorded which). The receptors were gathered from a donor of 50 years or more with non-small cell lung cancer. CDR3s include the opening cysteine and the closing phenylalanine or tryptophan. D genes are given only for firm matches. The listing skips clone size in some rows; elsewhere it reads once, few, many or a size class.

D gene,V gene,J gene,clone size,CDR3 DNA,CDR3 protein
.,TRBV15,TRBJ2-7,.,TGTGCCAGCAGCCTCAGAGGGATGGGTGAGCAGTACTTC,CASSLRGMGEQYF
TRBD1,TRBV5-8,TRBJ1-5,few,TGTGCCAGCAGCCCGGGACAGGGGGATTTTTTCGGGCCCCAGCATTTT,CASSPGQGDFFGPQHF
.,TRBV30,TRBJ2-2,many,TGTGCCTGGAGCGAGACTAGGACCGGGGAGCTGTTTTTT,CAWSETRTGELFF
TRBD1,TRBV30,TRBJ2-3,many,TGTGCCGCAGAGGGGGCACGCACGGATACGCAGTATTTT,CAAEGARTDTQYF
.,TRBV2,TRBJ1-2,medium-sized,TGTGCCAGCGAAGACAGGAATTTATATGGCTACACCTTC,CASEDRNLYGYTF
.,TRBV20-1,TRBJ2-5,.,TGCAGTGCAGCCCGGCCGGGAAGACAAGAGACCCAGTACTTC,CSAARPGRQETQYF
.,TRBV10-3,TRBJ1-4,.,TGTGCCATCAGTGACGGATCCTTGAATGAAAAACTGTTTTTT,CAISDGSLNEKLFF
TRBD1,TRBV6-5,TRBJ2-3,many,TGTGCCAGCAGTTATGGGACAGGGAAAGGTGCAGATACGCAGTATTTT,CASSYGTGKGADTQYF
.,TRBV28,TRBJ2-1,.,TGTGCCAGCAGAGATAATGAGCAGTTCTTC,CASRDNEQFF
TRBD2,TRBV4-2,TRBJ2-7,many,TGTGCCAGCAGCCAAGAAGTAGCGGGAGGGCCCCCAGCAAACGAGCAGTACTTC,CASSQEVAGGPPANEQYF
.,TRBV7-9,TRBJ2-3,many,TGTGCCAGCAGTGGGGGGTTCACAGATACGCAGTATTTT,CASSGGFTDTQYF
TRBD2,TRBV11-2,TRBJ2-5,many,TGTGCCAGCAGCATCCTCGGGGGGGTGGGAGAGACCCAGTACTTC,CASSILGGVGETQYF
TRBD1,TRBV4-2,TRBJ2-7,many,TGTGCCAGCAGCCAGCCCAGGGGGCACGGGACCTACGAGCAGTACTTC,CASSQPRGHGTYEQYF
TRBD2,TRBV20-1,TRBJ2-3,.,TGCAGTGCTGGGACTAGTGGGAGGACTAGCACAGATACGCAGTATTTT,CSAGTSGRTSTDTQYF
TRBD1,TRBV15,TRBJ2-2,.,TGTGCCACCATCAGAGCCGGGACAGAGATCACCGGTGAGCTGTTTTTT,CATIRAGTEITGELFF
TRBD2,TRBV5-5,TRBJ2-1,many,TGTGCCAGCAGCGGCTTAGCGGGGGAATACAATGAGCAGTTCTTC,CASSGLAGEYNEQFF
.,TRBV18,TRBJ2-2,few,TGTGCCAGCTCACCCCGAACCACCTCCAGGGGACCGAACACCGGGGAGCTGTTTTTT,CASSPRTTSRGPNTGELFF
.,TRBV5-1,TRBJ2-5,many,TGCGCCAGCAGCTTATCCGGGGGCCAAGAGACCCAGTACTTC,CASSLSGGQETQYF
TRBD2,TRBV5-1,TRBJ2-3,.,TGCGCCAGCAGCTCTCTGTTTGGGGGGGGAGATACGCAGTATTTT,CASSSLFGGGDTQYF
.,TRBV6-2/TRBV6-3,TRBJ2-1,many,TGTGCCAGCAGTTACAGGTTCCCACCCAATGAGCAGTTCTTC,CASSYRFPPNEQFF
.,TRBV7-9,TRBJ2-1,medium-sized,TGTGCCAGCAGCTTAGCTAGAGACAATGAGCAGTTCTTC,CASSLARDNEQFF
.,TRBV12-5,TRBJ1-1,.,TGTGCTAGTGGTATCCGGGAACTTACTGAAGCTTTCTTT,CASGIRELTEAFF
TRBD1,TRBV6-1,TRBJ1-2,many,TGTGCCAGCTGTAGAGCCGGGACAGGGGTTAACTATGGCTACACCTTC,CASCRAGTGVNYGYTF
.,TRBV15,TRBJ2-7,many,TGTGCCACCAGCAGAGTGGGGTACGAGCAGTACTTC,CATSRVGYEQYF
TRBD1,TRBV11-2,TRBJ2-3,.,TGTGCCAGCAGCCGACCGTCGGGACAGGGGGCCGAAGATACGCAGTATTTT,CASSRPSGQGAEDTQYF
.,TRBV4-2,TRBJ2-3,many,TGTGCCAGCAGCCAAGGTTCAGAAGATACGCAGTATTTT,CASSQGSEDTQYF
.,TRBV5-5,TRBJ2-3,few,TGTGCCAGCAGCTTCGTTGGTGGGGGGACAGATACGCAGTATTTT,CASSFVGGGTDTQYF
TRBD1,TRBV5-1,TRBJ2-1,once,TGTGCCAGCAGCTTTCTAACGACAGGGGGCTACAATGAGCAGTTCTTC,CASSFLTTGGYNEQFF
TRBD2,TRBV24-1,TRBJ2-1,.,TGTGCCACCGGGAGCGGGACTAGCTACAATGAGCAGTTCTTC,CATGSGTSYNEQFF
TRBD1,TRBV2,TRBJ1-5,.,TGTGCCAGCAGTGGACAGGGAGTTTATAGCAATCAGCCCCAGCATTTT,CASSGQGVYSNQPQHF
.,TRBV20-1,TRBJ2-7,many,TGCAGTGCTAGAGGCGGGAAGTCTGACGAGCAGTACTTC,CSARGGKSDEQYF
TRBD1,TRBV19,TRBJ2-1,.,TGTGCCAGTAGTGCCGACAGGGGCTTAATCAATGAGCAGTTCTTC,CASSADRGLINEQFF
.,TRBV7-2,TRBJ2-7,many,TGTGCCAGCAGCTTATTCAGCTACGAGCAGTACTTC,CASSLFSYEQYF
TRBD1,TRBV6-1,TRBJ2-3,many,TGTGCCAGCAGTGGTTGGGTAACAGGGGTTAGCACAGATACGCAGTATTTT,CASSGWVTGVSTDTQYF
.,TRBV27,TRBJ1-2,.,TGTGCCAGCAGTCCCGGACGCGCCTTTGCCTCTGGCTACACCTTC,CASSPGRAFASGYTF
.,TRBV9,TRBJ1-2,.,TGTGCCAGCAGCGCGTCCGGGACATGGGTGGGGGATGGCTACACCTTC,CASSASGTWVGDGYTF